The rows below give T cell receptor beta chains drawn from one sample of a study of vaccination effects on CD4 cells after COVID-19. The table came from immunoSEQ multiplex PCR; TCRdb's copy has only in-frame clones and leaves some out. The data contain approximately 11,000 clones, around 74% of them singletons. Their target antigens are unknown. Specimen: CD4+ T cells from PBMCs cultured with HCoV-229E spike peptides, collected before COVID-19 vaccination. These TCRs come from a human donor who received a COVID-19 vaccine. CDR3s include the opening cysteine and the closing phenylalanine or tryptophan. The D gene is left open where the match is weak. The listing skips clone size in some rows; elsewhere it reads once, few, many or a size class.

V gene,D gene,clone size,J gene,CDR3 DNA,CDR3 protein
TRBV27,TRBD2,-,TRBJ2-7,TGTGCCAGCAGTTTAGGCGGGGGGATCTACGAGCAGTACTTC,CASSLGGGIYEQYF
TRBV11-1,-,-,TRBJ1-2,TGTGCCAGCAGCTTAGCGGGAGGGGCCGGCTACACCTTC,CASSLAGGAGYTF
TRBV2,-,few,TRBJ1-1,TGTGCCAGCAGTACGCAGGGGTCTGCCACTGAAGCTTTCTTT,CASSTQGSATEAFF
TRBV27,-,-,TRBJ2-1,TGTGCCAGCAGTCGAAGAGGGGACAATGAGCAGTTCTTC,CASSRRGDNEQFF
TRBV3-1/TRBV3-2,-,once,TRBJ2-5,TGTGCCAGCAGCCAAGTGGGGGAGACCCAGTACTTC,CASSQVGETQYF
TRBV5-1,TRBD1,once,TRBJ2-5,TGCGCCAGCAGCTTGGGACAGGGGCGTGGAGAGACCCAGTACTTC,CASSLGQGRGETQYF
TRBV24-1,TRBD1,few,TRBJ2-2,TGTGCCACCTCCGGGACAGGGTACGCCGGGGAGCTGTTTTTT,CATSGTGYAGELFF
TRBV6-1,TRBD2,-,TRBJ2-1,TGTGCCAGCAGTGAACTTAGCGGGTTTTACAATGAGCAGTTCTTC,CASSELSGFYNEQFF
TRBV5-1,TRBD1,-,TRBJ1-1,TGCGCCAGCAGCCCGGACAGGGGCGCCACTGAAGCTTTCTTT,CASSPDRGATEAFF
TRBV24-1,-,-,TRBJ2-2,TGTGCCACCAGTGGCAGATCTCTCGCGAACACCGGGGAGCTGTTTTTT,CATSGRSLANTGELFF
TRBV3-1/TRBV3-2,-,few,TRBJ1-2,TGTGCCAGCAGCCAATCGGATGGTGGTGGCTACACCTTC,CASSQSDGGGYTF
TRBV28,-,-,TRBJ2-1,TGTGCCAGCAGTCCCACCGGATCCTACAATGAGCAGTTCTTC,CASSPTGSYNEQFF
TRBV3-1/TRBV3-2,-,-,TRBJ1-4,TGTGCCAGCAGCCAAGATCCGGGTGTTAATGAAAAACTGTTTTTT,CASSQDPGVNEKLFF
TRBV28,TRBD1,-,TRBJ1-2,TGTGCCAGCTGGGACAGGGAGAGGGGCTACACCTTC,CASWDRERGYTF
TRBV18,-,once,TRBJ1-1,TGTGCCAGCTCACCAAGTAATCTCGGGGTGCCCACTGAAGCTTTCTTT,CASSPSNLGVPTEAFF
TRBV5-1,-,-,TRBJ2-7,TGCGCCAGCAGCTTGGAAGTAGGTGCGGGGACTTACGAGCAGTACTTC,CASSLEVGAGTYEQYF
TRBV20-1,-,-,TRBJ1-1,TGCAGTGCTAGCCGGGCCACTGAAGCTTTCTTT,CSASRATEAFF
TRBV9,-,-,TRBJ2-1,TGTGCCAGCAGCGCCAACCCCGGGGTGGACTCCTACAATGAGCAGTTCTTC,CASSANPGVDSYNEQFF